This record covers a single T cell receptor (beta chain). Its antigen is undetermined. Germline V gives CDR1 SGHRS, CDR2 YFSETQ. Trimming cost V 1 base and J 1 base, with 7 bases left between them. The CDR3 runs to 14 residues. Cells were stimulated with overlapping HIV-1 Gag 15-mer peptides. Memory cells lacking CD40L and CD69 with high CD45RO were sorted. For at least 4 years, plasma HIV-1 RNA was undetectable (<50 copies/mL). Donors had CD4+ T cell counts above 400 cells/uL and were CMV-seropositive. This specimen belongs to a study of persistence of HIV-infected CD4 T cells. Whole-study findings and limits: Compared with CD3/CD28-stimulated cells, CMV- and Gag-responding cells showed lower TCRbeta richness.

The libraries were made with immunoSEQ version 4 in survey mode. The protocol was immunoSEQ multiplex PCR, while the TCRdb copy is restricted to in-frame clones and leaves out a portion. This table holds 38,000 or so clones, about 85% found once. This clonotype was sampled from an adult with HIV. The donor label of this sample is uncertain. Sequences were derived from cultured CD4+ T cells from PBMCs, sampled from a patient who received antiretroviral therapy. This chain joins TRBV5-1 and TRBJ2-3; D is uncertain. CDR3 DNA sequence: TGCGCCAGCAGCTTGCGTCAGGGCACAGATACGCAGTATTTT. Translating gives CASSLRQGTDTQYF.